This T cell receptor (beta chain) stems from a study of technical replicates of blood from a few donors. Profiling relied on immunoSEQ multiplex PCR, and the TCRdb table lists in-frame clones only, not all of them. In the table there are some 63,000 clones, around 87% of which are singletons. Germline V gives CDR1 SGHNT, CDR2 YENEEA. The V end was cut by 1 base, the J end by 3 bases, with 13 bases between. The CDR3 is made up of 15 amino acids. This chain connects TRBV11-3 to TRBJ2-7, with no clear D. The sample was PBMCs. The sequence derives from a human donor in good health. Some clones in this sample may be carry-over from other donors' samples. The CDR3 nucleotides read TGTGCCAGCAGCTTAGGGTCGACCACAGACTACGAGCAGTACTTC. It specifies CASSLGSTTDYEQYF. Together with reference TRBV11-3 and TRBJ2-7, the CDR3 gives the full variable domain: EAGVVQSPRYKIIEKKQPVAFWCNPISGHNTLYWYLQNLGQGPELLIRYENEEAVDDSQLPKDRFSAERLKGVDSTLKIQPAELGDSAVYLCASSLGSTTDYEQYFGPGTRLTVT.